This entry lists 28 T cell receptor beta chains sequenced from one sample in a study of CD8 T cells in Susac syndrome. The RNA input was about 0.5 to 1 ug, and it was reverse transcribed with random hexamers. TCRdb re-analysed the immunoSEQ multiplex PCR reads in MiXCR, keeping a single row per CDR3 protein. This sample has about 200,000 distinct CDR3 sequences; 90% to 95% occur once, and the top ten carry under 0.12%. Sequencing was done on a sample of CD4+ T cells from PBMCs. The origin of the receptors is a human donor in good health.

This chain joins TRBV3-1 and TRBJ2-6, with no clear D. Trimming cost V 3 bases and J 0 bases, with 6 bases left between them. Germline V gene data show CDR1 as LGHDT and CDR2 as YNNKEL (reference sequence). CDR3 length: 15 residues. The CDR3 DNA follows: TGTGCCAGCAGCCAGGATCTCTCTGGGGCCAACGTCCTGACTTTC. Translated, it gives CASSQDLSGANVLTF.

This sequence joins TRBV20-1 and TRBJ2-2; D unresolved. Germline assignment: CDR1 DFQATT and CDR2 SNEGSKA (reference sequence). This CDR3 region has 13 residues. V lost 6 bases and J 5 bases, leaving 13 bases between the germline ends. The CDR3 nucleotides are TGCAGTGCCGCCGAAGGAGTTACCGGGGAGCTGTTTTTT. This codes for CSAAEGVTGELFF.

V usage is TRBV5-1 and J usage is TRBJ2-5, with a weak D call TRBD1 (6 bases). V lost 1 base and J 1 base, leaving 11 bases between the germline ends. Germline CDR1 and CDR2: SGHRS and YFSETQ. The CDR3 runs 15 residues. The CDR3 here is CASSLMGHLQETQYF. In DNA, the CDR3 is TGCGCCAGCAGCTTGATGGGACACCTCCAAGAGACCCAGTACTTC.

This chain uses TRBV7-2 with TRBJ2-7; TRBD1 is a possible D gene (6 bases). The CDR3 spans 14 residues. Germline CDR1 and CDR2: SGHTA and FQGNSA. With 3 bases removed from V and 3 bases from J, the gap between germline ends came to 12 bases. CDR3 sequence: CASSFGTGIYEQYF. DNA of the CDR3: TGTGCCAGCAGCTTCGGTACAGGGATCTACGAGCAGTACTTC.

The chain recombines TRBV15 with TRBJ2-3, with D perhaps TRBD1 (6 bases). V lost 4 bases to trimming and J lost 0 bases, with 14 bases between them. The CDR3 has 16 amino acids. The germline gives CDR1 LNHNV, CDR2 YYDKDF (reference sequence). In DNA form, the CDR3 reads TGTGCCACCAGCATAGCCGGGACACTGAGCACAGATACGCAGTATTTT. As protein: CATSIAGTLSTDTQYF.

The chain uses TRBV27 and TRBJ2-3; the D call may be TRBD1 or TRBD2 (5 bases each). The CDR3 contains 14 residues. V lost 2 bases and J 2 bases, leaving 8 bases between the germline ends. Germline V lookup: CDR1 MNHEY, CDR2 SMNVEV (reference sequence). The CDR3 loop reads CASSLGTATDTQYF. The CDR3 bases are TGTGCCAGCAGTTTAGGGACCGCCACAGATACGCAGTATTTT.

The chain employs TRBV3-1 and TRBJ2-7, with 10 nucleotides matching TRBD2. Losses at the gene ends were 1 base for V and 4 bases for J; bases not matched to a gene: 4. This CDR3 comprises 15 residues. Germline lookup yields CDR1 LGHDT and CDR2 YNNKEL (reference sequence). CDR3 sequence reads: CASSQAPSGGYEQYV. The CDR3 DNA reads TGTGCCAGCAGCCAAGCCCCTAGCGGGGGTTACGAGCAGTACGTC.

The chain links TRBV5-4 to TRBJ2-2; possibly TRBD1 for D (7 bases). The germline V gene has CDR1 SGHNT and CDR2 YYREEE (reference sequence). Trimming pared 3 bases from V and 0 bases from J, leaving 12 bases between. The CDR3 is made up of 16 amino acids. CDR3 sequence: CASSSDREANTGELFF. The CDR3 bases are TGTGCCAGCAGCTCCGACAGGGAGGCGAACACCGGGGAGCTGTTTTTT.

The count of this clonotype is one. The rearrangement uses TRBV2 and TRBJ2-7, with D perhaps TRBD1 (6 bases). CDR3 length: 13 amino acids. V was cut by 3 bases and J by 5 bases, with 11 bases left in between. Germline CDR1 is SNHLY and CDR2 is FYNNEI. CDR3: CASSDRGVHEQYF. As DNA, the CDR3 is TGTGCCAGCAGTGACAGGGGAGTCCACGAGCAGTACTTC.

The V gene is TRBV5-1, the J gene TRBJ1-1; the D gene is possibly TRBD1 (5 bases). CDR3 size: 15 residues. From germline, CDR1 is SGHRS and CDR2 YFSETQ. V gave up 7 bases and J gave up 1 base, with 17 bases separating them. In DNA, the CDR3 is TGCGCCAGCCGTCTGGGGGGGAATGAGAACACTGAAGCTTTCTTT. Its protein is CASRLGGNENTEAFF.

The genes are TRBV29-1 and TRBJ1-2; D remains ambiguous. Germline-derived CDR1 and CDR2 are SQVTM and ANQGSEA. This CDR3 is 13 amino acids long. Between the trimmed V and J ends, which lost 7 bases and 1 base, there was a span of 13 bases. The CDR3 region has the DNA TGCAGCGCGGAGGAGAACTTTAACTATGGCTACACCTTC. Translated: CSAEENFNYGYTF.

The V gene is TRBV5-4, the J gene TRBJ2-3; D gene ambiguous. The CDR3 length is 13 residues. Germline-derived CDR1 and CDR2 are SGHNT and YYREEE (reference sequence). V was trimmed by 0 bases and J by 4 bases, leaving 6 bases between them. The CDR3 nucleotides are TGTGCCAGCAGCTTGGAACAGCCAGATACGCAGTATTTT. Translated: CASSLEQPDTQYF.

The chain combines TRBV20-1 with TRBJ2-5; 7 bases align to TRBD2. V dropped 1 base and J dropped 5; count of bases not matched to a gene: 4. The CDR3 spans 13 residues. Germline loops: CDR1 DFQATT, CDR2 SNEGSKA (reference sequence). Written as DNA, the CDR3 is TGCAGTGCTAGAGTTGTCGGGGGGGAGACCCAGTACTTC. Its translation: CSARVVGGETQYF.

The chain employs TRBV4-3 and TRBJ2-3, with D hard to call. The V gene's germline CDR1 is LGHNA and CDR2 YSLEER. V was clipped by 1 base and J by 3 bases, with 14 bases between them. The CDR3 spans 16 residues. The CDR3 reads CASSQVFVTATDTQYF. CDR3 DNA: TGCGCCAGCAGCCAAGTGTTCGTGACGGCGACAGATACGCAGTATTTT.

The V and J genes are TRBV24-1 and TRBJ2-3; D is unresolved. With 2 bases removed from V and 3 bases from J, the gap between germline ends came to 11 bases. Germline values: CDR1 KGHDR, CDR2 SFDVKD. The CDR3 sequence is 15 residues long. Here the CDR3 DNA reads TGTGCCACCAGTGATTCCCTTCTGGGGACAGATACGCAGTATTTT. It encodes CATSDSLLGTDTQYF.

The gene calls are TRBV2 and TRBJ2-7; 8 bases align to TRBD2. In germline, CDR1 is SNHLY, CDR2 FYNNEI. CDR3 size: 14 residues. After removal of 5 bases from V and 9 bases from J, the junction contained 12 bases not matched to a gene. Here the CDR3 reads CASSLLSGRDAQYV. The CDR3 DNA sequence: TGTGCCAGCAGTCTTTTGAGCGGGAGAGACGCGCAGTACGTC.

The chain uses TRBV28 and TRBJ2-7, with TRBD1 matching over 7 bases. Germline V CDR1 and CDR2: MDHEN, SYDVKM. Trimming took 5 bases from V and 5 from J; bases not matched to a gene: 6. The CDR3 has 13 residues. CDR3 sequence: CASSRAQGDEQYV. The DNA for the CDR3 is TGTGCCAGCAGTAGAGCCCAGGGGGACGAGCAGTACGTC.

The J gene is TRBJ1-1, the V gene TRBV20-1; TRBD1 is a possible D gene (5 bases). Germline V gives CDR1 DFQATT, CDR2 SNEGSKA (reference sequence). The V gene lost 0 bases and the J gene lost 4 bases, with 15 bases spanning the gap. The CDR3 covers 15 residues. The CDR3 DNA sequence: TGCAGTGCTAGAGATCTTAGGGGAGACGGCACTGAAGCTTTCTTT. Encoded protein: CSARDLRGDGTEAFF.

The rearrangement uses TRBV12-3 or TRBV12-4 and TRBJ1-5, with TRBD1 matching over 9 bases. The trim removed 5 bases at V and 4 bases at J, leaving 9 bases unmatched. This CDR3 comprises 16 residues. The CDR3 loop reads CASSPPGQGPNQPQHF. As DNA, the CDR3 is TGTGCCAGCAGTCCCCCGGGACAGGGCCCGAATCAGCCCCAGCATTTT.

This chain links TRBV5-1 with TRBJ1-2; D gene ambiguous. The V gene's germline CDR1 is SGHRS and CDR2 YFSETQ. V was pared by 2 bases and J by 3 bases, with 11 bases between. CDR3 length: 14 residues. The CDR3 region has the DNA TGCGCCAGCAGCTTTGAGGACGGATACTATGGCTACACCTTC. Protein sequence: CASSFEDGYYGYTF.

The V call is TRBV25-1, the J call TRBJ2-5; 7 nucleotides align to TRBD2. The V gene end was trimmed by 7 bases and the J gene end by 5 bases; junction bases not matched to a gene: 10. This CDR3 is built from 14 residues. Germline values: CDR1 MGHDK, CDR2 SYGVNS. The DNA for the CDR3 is TGTGCCAGCAAAGTCTCGGGGGGATCGGAGACCCAGTACTTC. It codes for CASKVSGGSETQYF.

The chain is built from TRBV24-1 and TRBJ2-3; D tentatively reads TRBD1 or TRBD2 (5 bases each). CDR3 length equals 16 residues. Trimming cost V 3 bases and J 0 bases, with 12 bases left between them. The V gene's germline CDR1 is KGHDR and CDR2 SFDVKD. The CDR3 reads CATSDQGRQSTDTQYF. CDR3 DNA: TGTGCCACCAGTGATCAGGGACGTCAGAGCACAGATACGCAGTATTTT.

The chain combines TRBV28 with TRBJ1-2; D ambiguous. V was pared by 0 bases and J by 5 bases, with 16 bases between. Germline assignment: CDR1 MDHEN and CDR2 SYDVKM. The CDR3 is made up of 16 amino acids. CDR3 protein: CASSLWASLTGYGYTF. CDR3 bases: TGTGCCAGCAGTTTATGGGCATCATTAACGGGGTATGGCTACACCTTC.

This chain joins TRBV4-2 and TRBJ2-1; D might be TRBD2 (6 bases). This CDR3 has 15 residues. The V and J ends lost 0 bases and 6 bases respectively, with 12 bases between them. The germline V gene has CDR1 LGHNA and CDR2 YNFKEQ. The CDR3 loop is CASSQDRETFNEQFF. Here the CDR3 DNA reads TGTGCCAGCAGCCAAGATCGGGAGACTTTCAATGAGCAGTTCTTC.

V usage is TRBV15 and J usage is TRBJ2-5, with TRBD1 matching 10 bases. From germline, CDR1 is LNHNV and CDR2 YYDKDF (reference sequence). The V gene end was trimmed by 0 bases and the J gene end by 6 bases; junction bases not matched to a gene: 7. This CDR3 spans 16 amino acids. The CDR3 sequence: CATSRETGTGEKTQYF. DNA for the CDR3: TGTGCCACCAGCAGAGAAACGGGGACAGGGGAAAAGACCCAGTACTTC.

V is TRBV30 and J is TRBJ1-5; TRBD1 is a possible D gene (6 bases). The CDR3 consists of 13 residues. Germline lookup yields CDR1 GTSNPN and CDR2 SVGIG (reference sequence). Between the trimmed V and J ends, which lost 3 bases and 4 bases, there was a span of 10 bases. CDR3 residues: CAWRPQGNQPQHF. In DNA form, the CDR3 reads TGTGCCTGGAGGCCACAGGGAAATCAGCCCCAGCATTTT.

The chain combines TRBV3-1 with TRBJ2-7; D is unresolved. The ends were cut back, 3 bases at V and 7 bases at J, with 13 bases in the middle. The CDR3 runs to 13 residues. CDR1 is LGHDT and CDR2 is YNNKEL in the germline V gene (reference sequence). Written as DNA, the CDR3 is TGTGCCAGCAGCCAGATGCTACTTAGTGAGCAGTACGTC. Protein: CASSQMLLSEQYV.

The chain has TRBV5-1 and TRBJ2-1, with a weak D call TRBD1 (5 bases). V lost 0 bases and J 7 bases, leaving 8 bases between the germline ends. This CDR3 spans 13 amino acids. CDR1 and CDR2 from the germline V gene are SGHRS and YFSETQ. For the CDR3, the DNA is TGCGCCAGCAGCTTGGCGCAGGGTAATGAGCAGTTCTTC. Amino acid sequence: CASSLAQGNEQFF.